These 16 T cell receptor beta chains came from one sample sequenced in a study of beta chain features in type 1 diabetes. Study conclusions and caveats: Within each of all four CD4+ subsets, Type 1 diabetes patients had TCRB CDR3s that were moderately but significantly shorter.

The study reverse transcribed the entire isolated RNA, so it sequenced expressed TCRB transcripts. Generated by immunoSEQ multiplex PCR, the TCRdb table keeps only in-frame clones and is missing some. The sample yields around 710,000 clones, 9.5% to 15% seen once. Which antigens these TCRs recognize remains unknown. The source material was naive CD4+ T cells from blood. The source of these receptors is a man aged 25-45 years with type 1 diabetes.

CDR3 bases: TGTGCCAGCAGCCAAGAGGAAGAGACCCAGTACTTC. It yields the protein CASSQEEETQYF. This chain links TRBV4-2 with TRBJ2-5; D is ambiguous. Trimming shortened V by 0 bases and J by 3 bases, and 2 bases separated the two germline ends. The CDR3 is 12 residues long. Germline V gene sequence: CDR1 LGHNA, CDR2 YNFKEQ.

This clone was found a few times. The chain carries TRBV4-2 and TRBJ1-2; D is unclear. The CDR3 totals 12 residues. CDR1 and CDR2 (germline): LGHNA, YNFKEQ. Trimming shortened V by 1 base and J by 7 bases, and 7 bases separated the two germline ends. The CDR3 loop reads CASSQGPGGYTF. The CDR3 DNA reads TGTGCCAGCAGCCAAGGACCGGGTGGCTACACCTTC.

This clone was found a few times. The V call is TRBV9, the J call TRBJ2-2; no clear D. Per germline, CDR1 SGDLS and CDR2 YYNGEE. CDR3 length: 19 residues. Trimming cost V 4 bases and J 2 bases, with 24 bases left between them. The CDR3 protein is CASSTRQATLYSNTGELFF. The CDR3, as DNA: TGTGCCAGCAGCACTCGCCAGGCTACCCTGTACAGTAACACCGGGGAGCTGTTTTTT.

This clone was observed a handful of times. The rearrangement links TRBV4-1 to TRBJ2-2; TRBD2 matches 10 bases. The CDR3 length is 18 residues. Germline lookup yields CDR1 MGHRA and CDR2 YSYEKL. Trimming at V came to 0 bases and at J to 5 bases, leaving 9 bases not matched to a gene. The CDR3 is CASSQDHVAGGPTGELFF. Written as DNA, the CDR3 is TGCGCCAGCAGCCAAGATCACGTAGCGGGGGGACCTACCGGGGAGCTGTTTTTT.

This clone occurred a few times. The chain couples TRBV15 to TRBJ1-1, with TRBD1 as a possible D gene (6 bases). V was shortened by 0 bases and J by 2 bases, with 10 bases between the two germline ends. CDR1 and CDR2 (germline): LNHNV, YYDKDF (reference sequence). CDR3 size: 15 residues. The CDR3 here is CATSRDPGANTEAFF. The CDR3 nucleotides are TGTGCCACCAGCAGAGATCCGGGGGCCAACACTGAAGCTTTCTTT.

This clone was counted a few times. This rearrangement joins TRBV5-1 to TRBJ2-7, with D possibly matching TRBD1 (5 bases). The germline CDR1 and CDR2 sequences are SGHRS and YFSETQ. V gave up 0 bases and J gave up 0 bases, with 16 bases separating them. CDR3 length: 17 residues. CDR3 sequence: CASSLVSDSLNSYEQYF. The CDR3 DNA is TGCGCCAGCAGCTTGGTGTCCGACAGCCTCAACTCCTACGAGCAGTACTTC.

This clone was seen only a few times. The genes are TRBV4-1 and TRBJ1-4; tentatively, D is TRBD1 (6 bases). This CDR3 region has 16 residues. V was trimmed by 0 bases and J by 5 bases, leaving 13 bases between them. The germline gives CDR1 MGHRA, CDR2 YSYEKL. CDR3 nucleotides: TGCGCCAGCAGCCAAGATCCAACAGGGACGAATGAAAAACTGTTTTTT. Amino acids: CASSQDPTGTNEKLFF.

This clone was picked up a small number of times. This chain joins TRBV18 and TRBJ1-5; D unclear. Germline loops: CDR1 KGHSH, CDR2 LQKENI. The CDR3 totals 13 residues. The V gene lost 5 bases and the J gene lost 7 bases, with 12 bases spanning the gap. The CDR3 DNA follows: TGTGCCAGCTCAGGAAGTGGAGGGCAGCCCCAGCATTTT. The encoded protein is CASSGSGGQPQHF.

This clone was recorded a few times. Relative to the germline gene, one junction end is altered; a read error may explain this. This chain's CDR3 is CASSEGPGGNSHF. The CDR3 nucleotides read TGTGCCAGCAGTGAGGGCCCAGGGGGGAACTCCCACTTC. The V and J genes are TRBV25-1 and TRBJ2-5; perhaps TRBD1 as D (7 bases). There are 13 residues in the CDR3. CDR1 is MGHDK and CDR2 is SYGVNS in the germline V gene.

The gene calls are TRBV28 and TRBJ2-7; D possibly matches TRBD1 or TRBD2 (5 bases each). The V end lost 6 bases, the J end lost 0 bases, and 21 bases lay between the germline ends. Germline CDR1 is MDHEN and CDR2 is SYDVKM. The CDR3 runs to 17 residues. The CDR3 loop reads CASSLRNGARGSYEQYF. In nucleotides, the CDR3 is TGTGCCAGCAGCTTACGGAACGGGGCAAGGGGCTCCTACGAGCAGTACTTC. Full variable domain (remainder filled in from reference TRBV28 and TRBJ2-7): DVKVTQSSRYLVKRTGEKVFLECVQDMDHENMFWYRQDPGLGLRLIYFSYDVKMKEKGDIPEGYSVSREKKERFSLILESASTNQTSMYLCASSLRNGARGSYEQYFGPGTRLTVT.

This clone has just a few counts. This rearrangement joins TRBV7-2 to TRBJ2-5; TRBD2 aligns across 9 bases. There are 15 residues in the CDR3. In germline, CDR1 is SGHTA, CDR2 FQGNSA. The V gene end was trimmed by 5 bases and the J gene end by 3 bases; junction bases not matched to a gene: 7. CDR3 sequence (DNA): TGTGCCAGCAGCCCCCGTTTAGCGGGGGAAGAGACCCAGTACTTC. It codes for CASSPRLAGEETQYF.

The chain combines TRBV5-6 with TRBJ2-7; D unclear. Germline CDR1 SGHDT, CDR2 YYEEEE. CDR3 size: 12 residues. V lost 6 bases and J 3 bases, leaving 10 bases between the germline ends. Here the CDR3 reads CASTGSDYEQYF. CDR3 nucleotide sequence: TGTGCCAGCACCGGGTCTGACTACGAGCAGTACTTC.

This clone was observed a handful of times. The chain links TRBV7-9 to TRBJ2-7; 8 nucleotides line up with TRBD1. The CDR3 is made up of 13 amino acids. Per the germline V gene, CDR1 is SEHNR and CDR2 is FQNEAQ (reference sequence). The V gene end was trimmed by 10 bases and the J gene end by 1 base; junction bases not matched to a gene: 6. The CDR3 nucleotides read TGTGCCACCCAGGGGGCGAATTCCTACGAGCAGTACTTC. Protein sequence: CATQGANSYEQYF.

The CDR3 sequence is CASSFDELGEEAFF. CDR3 nucleotide sequence: TGTGCCAGCAGCTTTGACGAACTAGGGGAGGAAGCTTTCTTT. This chain joins TRBV7-9 and TRBJ1-1, with TRBD1 as a possible D gene (5 bases). From germline, CDR1 is SEHNR and CDR2 FQNEAQ (reference sequence). The CDR3 contains 14 residues. V shed 3 bases and J shed 8 bases, with 16 bases lying between them.

The V call is TRBV10-3, the J call TRBJ2-1, with 15 nucleotides matching TRBD2. The junction had 4 bases not matched to a gene; V was cut back by 6 bases and J by 7 bases. Germline V gene sequence: CDR1 ENHRY, CDR2 SYGVKD. The length of the CDR3 is 15 residues. In DNA form, the CDR3 reads TGTGCCATCAGATCCGGGACTAGCGGGGGGAATGAGCAGTTCTTC. As protein: CAIRSGTSGGNEQFF.

Note on this clone: A junction boundary mismatches the germline segment, possibly from a read error. Written as DNA, the CDR3 is TGTGCTAGCAGCTTAGAAGAGGGAAGTACTGAAGCTTTCTTT. This encodes CASSLEEGSTEAFF. The rearrangement uses TRBV7-7 and TRBJ1-1; D uncertain. CDR3 length: 14 amino acids. From germline, CDR1 is SSHAT and CDR2 FNYEAQ (reference sequence).